The clone carrying this T cell receptor beta chain was detected many times. Its antigen is as yet unknown. CDR3 length equals 16 residues. V was clipped by 0 bases and J by 3 bases, with 16 bases between them. Germline V CDR1 and CDR2: DFQATT, SNEGSKA (reference sequence). The data originate from a study of regulatory T cells in long-lasting Graves disease. Findings and caveats of the study: TCR diversity was lower in persistent Graves' patients (versus newly diagnosed ones).

Time point denoted: newly diagnosed GD, antithyroid drugs for less than 3 months. There was RNA extracted from PBMCs, and the TCR library was made from it. Tubes containing EDTA received about 10 milliliters of drawn peripheral blood. CDR3 regions were amplified by Arm-PCR using iRepertoire HTBI primers to build TCR beta libraries. TCRdb re-called the multiplex PCR reads with MiXCR, one entry per CDR3 protein. This sample has about 430,000 distinct CDR3 sequences, with 14% to 15% found just once. Separately, the same data were catalogued under a study of T cells in Graves' hyperthyroidism and ophthalmopathy. That paper states: A lack of ophthalmopathy progression within 18 months defined stable Graves' hyperthyroidism. A model using 13 V-J features told ophthalmopathy apart from stable hyperthyroidism.

The specimen comprised peripheral blood mononuclear cells (PBMCs), sampled at new diagnosis, from a patient treated with antithyroid drugs. The chain combines TRBV20-1 with TRBJ2-3; D may be TRBD2 (6 bases). The source is a woman between 35 and 50 years old with Graves disease. The CDR3 DNA sequence: TGCAGTGCTAGAGATCGGTCGGGAGTAAGTACAGATACGCAGTATTTT. It translates to CSARDRSGVSTDTQYF.